This is a list of T cell receptor beta chains from one sample in a study. TCRdb itself ran the RT-PCR reads through MiXCR, one entry per CDR3 protein. The sample holds about 680,000 distinct CDR3 sequences, more than 13% seen once. Sequenced input: memory CD4+ T cells from blood. These receptors originate from a female donor in good health, serving as a healthy control. CDR3s include the opening cysteine and the closing phenylalanine or tryptophan. D genes are given only for firm matches. Only some rows state a clone size, as once, few, many or a class for expanded clones.

few TRBJ1-2 . TRBV29-1 14 CSVGSLDRTYGYTF TGCAGCGTGGGTAGCCTTGACAGGACGTATGGCTACACCTTC
. TRBJ1-1 . TRBV20-1 15 CSARDHVDMNTEAFF TGCAGTGCTAGAGATCATGTGGACATGAACACTGAAGCTTTCTTT
few TRBJ2-3 TRBD2 TRBV28 19 CASSLIGAPSGGSTDTQYF TGTGCCAGCAGTTTAATAGGGGCACCTAGCGGGGGATCCACAGATACGCAGTATTTT
many TRBJ1-5 TRBD1 TRBV20-1 16 CSAMLARGQENQPQHF TGCAGTGCTATGCTCGCGAGGGGACAGGAGAATCAGCCCCAGCATTTT
few TRBJ2-2 . TRBV3-1 12 CASSQASGGLFF TGTGCCAGCAGCCAGGCGAGCGGAGGGCTGTTTTTT
few TRBJ2-5 . TRBV5-1 15 CASSLNTRGAETQYF TGCGCCAGCAGCTTGAATACGAGGGGGGCTGAGACCCAGTACTTC
. TRBJ2-1 TRBD2 TRBV19 15 CASSIGTSGTIEQFF TGTGCCAGTAGTATAGGGACTAGCGGGACAATAGAGCAGTTCTTC
. TRBJ2-1 . TRBV7-9 15 CASSFLQRLYNEQFF TGTGCCAGCAGCTTCCTACAGCGGCTTTACAATGAGCAGTTCTTC
. TRBJ1-4 . TRBV29-1 11 CSVRPREKLFF TGCAGCGTTCGCCCCCGGGAAAAACTGTTTTTT
. TRBJ2-3 TRBD2 TRBV15 15 CATSVQAGEMNTQYF TGTGCCACCAGCGTCCAAGCGGGAGAAATGAATACGCAGTATTTT